This TCR beta chain was documented in a study of blood T cell repertoires in COVID-19. Across the study: Sites across the United States, Italy and Spain contributed samples from acute and convalescent COVID-19. Nucleic acid was either cDNA or gDNA, and it came from T cells, B-cell-depleted T cells, or PBMCs.

There are 13 residues in the CDR3. Deletions cut 2 bases from V and 12 bases from J, with 14 bases between. CDR1 is SEHNR, CDR2 FQNEAQ, per germline (reference sequence). Methods used by the authors: Nucleated cell counts were estimated from reference gene primer amplification. TCRdb keeps only in-frame clones here, not all; method: immunoSEQ multiplex PCR. The V and J calls and clone size come from that table; D and trimming were worked out from the DNA. Of around 200,000 clones listed, more than 75% are singletons. The V and J genes are TRBV7-9 and TRBJ2-1, with no clear D. The clonotype originates from a woman younger than 30 who had recovered from COVID-19. Sequences were obtained from peripheral blood. DNA for the CDR3: TGTGCCAGCAGCTTATCCCCCAATGTCCCGCAGTTCTTC. Translating it yields CASSLSPNVPQFF.